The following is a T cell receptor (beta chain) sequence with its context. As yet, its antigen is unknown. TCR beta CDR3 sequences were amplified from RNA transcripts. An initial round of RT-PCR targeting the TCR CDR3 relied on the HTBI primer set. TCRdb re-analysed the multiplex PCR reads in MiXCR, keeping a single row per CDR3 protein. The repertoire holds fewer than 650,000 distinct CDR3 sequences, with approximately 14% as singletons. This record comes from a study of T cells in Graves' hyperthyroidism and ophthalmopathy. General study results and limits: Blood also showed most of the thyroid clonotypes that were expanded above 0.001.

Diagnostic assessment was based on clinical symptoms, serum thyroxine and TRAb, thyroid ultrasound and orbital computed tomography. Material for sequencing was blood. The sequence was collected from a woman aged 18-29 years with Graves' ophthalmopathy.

The CDR3 nucleotides are TGTGCCAGCAGCCAAGAACCCCCGGCGGGAGGGAGCTACGAGCAGTACTTC. Translated: CASSQEPPAGGSYEQYF. V usage is TRBV4-2 and J usage is TRBJ2-7; 9 nucleotides align to TRBD2. The germline gives CDR1 LGHNA, CDR2 YNFKEQ. This CDR3 region has 17 residues. V trimming: 0 bases; J trimming: 3 bases; junction bases outside the gene matches: 9.